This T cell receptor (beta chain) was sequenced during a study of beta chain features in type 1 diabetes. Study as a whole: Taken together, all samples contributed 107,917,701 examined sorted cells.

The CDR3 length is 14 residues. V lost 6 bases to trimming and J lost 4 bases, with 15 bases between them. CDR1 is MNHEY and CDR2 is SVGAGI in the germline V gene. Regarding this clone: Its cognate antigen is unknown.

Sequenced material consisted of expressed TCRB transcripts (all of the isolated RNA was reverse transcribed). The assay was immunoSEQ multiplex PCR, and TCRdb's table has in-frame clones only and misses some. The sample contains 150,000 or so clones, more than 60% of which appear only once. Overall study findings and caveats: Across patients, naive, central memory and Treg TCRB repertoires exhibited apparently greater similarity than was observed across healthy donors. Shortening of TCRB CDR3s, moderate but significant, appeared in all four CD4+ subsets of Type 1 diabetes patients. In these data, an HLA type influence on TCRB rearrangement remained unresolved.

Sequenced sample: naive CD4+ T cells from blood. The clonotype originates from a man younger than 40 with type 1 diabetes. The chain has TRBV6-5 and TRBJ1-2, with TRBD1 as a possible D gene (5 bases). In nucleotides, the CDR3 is TGTGCCAGCAGAGTACCTGGGACGGCCTATGGCTACACCTTC. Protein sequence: CASRVPGTAYGYTF.